These 5 T cell receptor beta chains share one sample of origin, sequenced in a study of control samples from healthy donors and cancer patients. Using immunoSEQ multiplex PCR, the repertoire was profiled, and TCRdb retains in-frame clones only, with some absent. Found here are 120,000 or so clones, more than 75% of them singletons; the top ten hold around 2%. Sequencing used blood. The receptors shown here come from a man in his late teens or twenties in good health.

Only one count was recorded for this clone. The CDR3 DNA reads as TGTGCCATCAATCCAGGGACAGGGGTAATCAACACTGAAGCTTTCTTT. It translates to CAINPGTGVINTEAFF. J is TRBJ1-1 and V is TRBV10-3; 10 nucleotides align to TRBD1. V shed 7 bases and J 2 bases; nucleotides not matched to a gene: 10. The V gene's germline CDR1 is ENHRY and CDR2 SYGVKD. The CDR3 totals 16 residues.

The CDR3 DNA follows: TGTGCCAGCAGCGACCATCCCAACACCGGGGAGCTGTTTTTT. It codes for CASSDHPNTGELFF. The J gene is TRBJ2-2, the V gene TRBV9; the D is unclear. V lost 3 bases and J lost 2, with 8 bases in between. CDR3 length: 14 residues. Germline V gene data show CDR1 as SGDLS and CDR2 as YYNGEE.

The gene calls are TRBV7-9 and TRBJ1-2; a weak D match, TRBD1 (5 bases). The CDR3 contains 14 residues. Trimming removed 7 bases at V and 4 bases at J, with 16 bases between. Germline CDR1 reads SEHNR; CDR2 reads FQNEAQ (reference sequence). DNA of the CDR3: TGTGCCAGCACCTCACAGGAAGCTCTCTATGGCTACACCTTC. Translated, it gives CASTSQEALYGYTF.

The V and J genes are TRBV9 and TRBJ2-7; D is ambiguous. This CDR3 spans 12 amino acids. Germline-derived CDR1 and CDR2 are SGDLS and YYNGEE. V lost 0 bases, J lost 3 bases, and 4 bases lay in between. CDR3 loop: CASSVVGYEQYF. CDR3 coding DNA: TGTGCCAGCAGCGTAGTAGGCTACGAGCAGTACTTC.

The V call is TRBV7-2, the J call TRBJ2-2, with TRBD2 matching 10 bases. This CDR3 spans 16 amino acids. The germline V gene encodes CDR1 SGHTA and CDR2 FQGNSA. J gave up 3 bases and V 5 bases, and 6 bases lay outside the gene matches. The CDR3 DNA sequence: TGTGCCAGCAGCCAGGGGGGACTAGCGCACACCGGGGAGCTGTTTTTT. This sequence encodes CASSQGGLAHTGELFF.